Listed here are 22 T cell receptor beta chains from one sample, sequenced in a study of human T cells and chemical hapten exposure. TCRdb reanalysed the RACE reads using MiXCR and keeps one entry per CDR3 protein. The data contain about 40,000 distinct CDR3 sequences, about 10% of them singletons. Indicated time point: pre-sensitization, week 0. Treatment reported: therapeutic diphenylcyclopropenone sensitization with weekly scalp DPC. This specimen consisted of whole blood, obtained in connection with sensitization to the hapten diphenylcyclopropenone (DPC). The receptor source for this set is a man aged 25 to 40 with alopecia areata. Some clones in this sample may be carry-over from other donors' samples.

Relative to its sample, this clonotype is medium-sized. V and J are TRBV27 and TRBJ2-2; no clear D. The V gene lost 2 bases and the J gene lost 11 bases, with 15 bases spanning the gap. The CDR3 is made up of 14 amino acids. Germline CDR1 and CDR2: MNHEY and SMNVEV (reference sequence). In DNA, the CDR3 is TGTGCCAGCAGTTTAGGAAGTTCCCCCTCTGAGCTGTTTTTT. Its protein product is CASSLGSSPSELFF.

This clonotype showed up just a few times. The V gene is TRBV5-1, the J gene TRBJ2-7, with D possibly called TRBD1 or TRBD2 (5 bases each). The CDR3 runs to 14 residues. V lost 4 bases and J 5 bases, leaving 16 bases between the germline ends. The germline CDR1 and CDR2 sequences are SGHRS and YFSETQ. The CDR3 spells CASSRILGVDEQYF. The CDR3, as DNA: TGCGCCAGCAGCCGAATTTTGGGGGTAGACGAGCAGTACTTC. The full variable domain, rest sourced from reference TRBV5-1 and TRBJ2-7, is KAGVTQTPRYLIKTRGQQVTLSCSPISGHRSVSWYQQTPGQGLQFLFEYFSETQRNKGNFPGRFSGRQFSNSRSEMNVSTLELGDSALYLCASSRILGVDEQYFGPGTRLTVT.

This clonotype has a count of ten or more. The chain has TRBV3-1 and TRBJ2-1, with 10 bases that match TRBD2. Unmatched junction bases numbered 7, after V lost 0 bases and J lost 2 bases. The germline V gene encodes CDR1 LGHDT and CDR2 YNNKEL (reference sequence). The CDR3 totals 18 residues. CDR3 amino acids: CASSQDRSGGAPYNEQFF. DNA for the CDR3: TGTGCCAGCAGCCAAGATAGGAGCGGGGGGGCTCCCTACAATGAGCAGTTCTTC.

This clonotype came up a few times. The V gene is TRBV20-1, the J gene TRBJ2-1; D is undetermined. Germline V lookup: CDR1 DFQATT, CDR2 SNEGSKA (reference sequence). CDR3 size: 12 residues. Trimming took off 6 bases at V and 4 bases at J, with 10 bases between the two ends. CDR3 residues: CSAPFRYNEQFF. The CDR3 DNA reads TGCAGTGCCCCCTTCCGGTACAATGAGCAGTTCTTC.

This clonotype was seen repeatedly, ten times or more. The V gene is TRBV5-4, the J gene TRBJ1-1; D is possibly TRBD1 (5 bases). This CDR3 has 14 residues. V dropped 4 bases and J dropped 4 bases, with 14 bases sitting between them. Germline CDR1 and CDR2: SGHNT and YYREEE (reference sequence). The CDR3 region has the DNA TGTGCCAGCAGCAAACAGGAAAGGGGCACTGAAGCTTTCTTT. Translation: CASSKQERGTEAFF.

This clonotype was detected ten times or more. The chain uses TRBV5-1 and TRBJ2-3; D is perhaps TRBD2 (6 bases). V lost 4 bases and J 2 bases, leaving 11 bases between the germline ends. CDR1 SGHRS and CDR2 YFSETQ come from the germline V gene. The CDR3 runs to 14 residues. The CDR3 sequence is CASSQTRFTDTQYF. The CDR3 bases are TGCGCCAGCAGCCAGACTAGATTCACAGATACGCAGTATTTT.

This chain's CDR3 is CASSLLGQPQHF. The CDR3 nucleotides read TGTGCCAGCAGTTTATTGGGCCAGCCCCAGCATTTT. The chain uses TRBV27 and TRBJ1-5, with no clear D. The CDR3 sequence is 12 residues long. The V and J ends lost 1 base and 7 bases respectively, with 5 bases between them. CDR1 is MNHEY and CDR2 is SMNVEV in the germline V gene (reference sequence).

This clonotype was observed at least ten times. The rearrangement links TRBV20-1 to TRBJ2-5; no clear D. The V gene lost 1 base and the J gene lost 4 bases, with 10 bases spanning the gap. CDR1 and CDR2 from the germline V gene are DFQATT and SNEGSKA (reference sequence). The CDR3 consists of 13 residues. CDR3 bases: TGCAGTGCTAGAGTAGGCAGCTTAGAGACCCAGTACTTC. Translated, it gives CSARVGSLETQYF.

This clonotype was detected ten times or more. This rearrangement joins TRBV12-5 to TRBJ1-1, with 9 positions matching TRBD1. V lost 10 bases, J lost 3 bases, and 9 bases stayed unmatched. The CDR3 contains 14 residues. Germline V lookup: CDR1 LGHNT, CDR2 FRNRAP. The CDR3 sequence: CANPRTGDDTEAFF. The CDR3 DNA reads as TGTGCTAATCCCCGGACAGGGGATGACACTGAAGCTTTCTTT.

This clonotype occurred a few times. The gene calls are TRBV20-1 and TRBJ1-6, with TRBD1 matching over 10 bases. CDR3 size: 16 residues. The germline V gene encodes CDR1 DFQATT and CDR2 SNEGSKA (reference sequence). V lost 5 bases to trimming and J lost 9 bases; unmatched junction nucleotides: 13. The CDR3, as DNA: TGCAGTGCTGAACCGTTTGACAGGGGGCGAAGTTCACCCCTCCACTTT. Protein sequence: CSAEPFDRGRSSPLHF.

The chain carries TRBV20-1 and TRBJ2-1, with D possibly TRBD1 on 6 matching bases. The V gene lost 0 bases and the J gene lost 7 bases, with 16 bases spanning the gap. In germline, CDR1 is DFQATT, CDR2 SNEGSKA (reference sequence). The CDR3 totals 15 residues. CDR3 protein: CSAREGALSTNEQFF. DNA for the CDR3: TGCAGTGCTAGAGAGGGGGCGCTCTCTACAAATGAGCAGTTCTTC.

CDR3 coding DNA: TGCAGTGCTAATGCTCAGGGAGCTGAAGCTTTCTTT. This translates into CSANAQGAEAFF. The chain is built from TRBV20-1 and TRBJ1-1, with D perhaps matching TRBD1 (5 bases). Germline V gene data show CDR1 as DFQATT and CDR2 as SNEGSKA (reference sequence). The CDR3 runs 12 residues. Trimming took 4 bases from V and 6 from J, leaving 12 bases between them.

V gene TRBV5-1 combines with J gene TRBJ2-7; 9 bases map to TRBD1. The CDR3 totals 14 residues. Germline CDR1 and CDR2: SGHRS and YFSETQ. The junction had 7 bases not matched to a gene; V was cut back by 4 bases and J by 5 bases. The CDR3 loop is CASSTGQGRDEQYF. As DNA, the CDR3 is TGCGCCAGCAGCACGGGACAGGGAAGGGACGAGCAGTACTTC.

This clonotype was counted ten times or more. This chain joins TRBV20-1 and TRBJ2-1; 8 bases align to TRBD2. Germline V gene lookup returns CDR1 DFQATT and CDR2 SNEGSKA (reference sequence). The CDR3 is 14 residues long. V trimming: 5 bases; J trimming: 8 bases; junction bases outside the gene matches: 11. Here the CDR3 DNA reads TGCAGTGCTCAGGGTTTTAGCGGGACCCATGAGCAGTTCTTC. Translation gives CSAQGFSGTHEQFF.

This clonotype was recorded a few times. This rearrangement joins TRBV5-6 to TRBJ2-1; D not certain. The CDR3 contains 15 residues. Germline CDR1 reads SGHDT; CDR2 reads YYEEEE. V shed 1 base and J shed 6 bases, with 14 bases lying between them. CDR3 nucleotide sequence: TGTGCCAGCAGCTTGTCTGTCTTCTGGGGCAATGAGCAGTTCTTC. Its protein product is CASSLSVFWGNEQFF.

CDR3 in DNA: TGTGCCACCAGTGATTCCCTTAAGCCGGGCGGCACCGGGGAGCTGTTTTTT. It specifies CATSDSLKPGGTGELFF. V usage is TRBV24-1 and J usage is TRBJ2-2, with D unresolved. The CDR3 consists of 17 residues. Trimming stripped 2 bases from V and 4 bases from J, with 16 bases between. Germline V gene data show CDR1 as KGHDR and CDR2 as SFDVKD.

The chain carries TRBV30 and TRBJ1-2; 7 positions agree with TRBD1. The ends lost 2 bases at V and 5 bases at J; junction bases unmatched: 8. CDR1 and CDR2 from the germline V gene are GTSNPN and SVGIG (reference sequence). CDR3 length: 14 residues. Here the CDR3 reads CAWSQQGQQYGYTF. CDR3 nucleotides: TGTGCCTGGAGTCAGCAGGGACAGCAATATGGCTACACCTTC.

The rearrangement joins TRBV11-2 to TRBJ2-2, with D uncertain. Trimming left V 5 bases short and J 6 bases short, with 4 bases between. The CDR3 contains 11 residues. Germline lookup yields CDR1 SGHAT and CDR2 FQNNGV. The CDR3 DNA reads as TGTGCCAGCAGCAAAGCCGGGGAGCTGTTTTTT. Its translation: CASSKAGELFF.

This clonotype was picked up a small number of times. The chain links TRBV14 to TRBJ2-3; 9 nucleotides agree with TRBD1. After removal of 2 bases from V and 3 bases from J, the junction contained 3 bases not matched to a gene. The CDR3 is made up of 15 amino acids. CDR1 is SGHDN, CDR2 FVKESK, per germline. CDR3 residues: CASSQLGQGTDTQYF. CDR3 in DNA: TGTGCCAGCAGCCAACTGGGACAGGGTACAGATACGCAGTATTTT.

The chain joins TRBV11-1 to TRBJ2-6, with 7 bases aligning to TRBD1. V was clipped by 7 bases and J by 0 bases; unmatched bases: 3. The CDR3 spans 15 residues. The germline gives CDR1 SGHAT, CDR2 FQDESV (reference sequence). DNA of the CDR3: TGTGCCAGCACAGGGGGACCCTCTGGGGCCAACGTCCTGACTTTC. It translates to CASTGGPSGANVLTF.

Ten or more counts support this clonotype. The chain uses TRBV4-1 and TRBJ2-3; 9 nucleotides align to TRBD2. Germline V gives CDR1 MGHRA, CDR2 YSYEKL. The CDR3 loop spans 18 amino acids. Trimming cost V 0 bases and J 2 bases; bases outside gene matches: 9. CDR3 sequence reads: CASSQDVPSGVSTDTQYF. The CDR3 DNA reads as TGCGCCAGCAGCCAAGATGTTCCTAGCGGGGTATCCACAGATACGCAGTATTTT.

This clonotype was picked up many times. This chain joins TRBV6-2 or TRBV6-3 and TRBJ1-5; 8 bases are shared with TRBD1. The CDR3 covers 16 residues. Germline values: CDR1 MNHEY, CDR2 SVGEGT. The ends lost 5 bases at V and 7 bases at J; junction bases unmatched: 13. The CDR3 coding sequence is TGTGCCAGCAGTCCAGCCACTGGACAGGGCAGCCAGCCCCAGCATTTT. It specifies CASSPATGQGSQPQHF.